A single sample is the source of the 22 T cell receptor beta chains below, sequenced in a study of monozygotic twins with inflammatory bowel disease. TCRdb reanalyzed the 5' RACE reads and collapses them to one entry per CDR3 protein, without DNA. Found here are about 160,000 distinct CDR3 sequences; the top ten clones hold under 3.5%. Sequences were obtained from blood. The receptors stem from a human donor with ulcerative colitis or Crohn's disease, or a healthy co-twin of an affected twin (not recorded which).

The rearrangement links TRBV5-1 to TRBJ2-7; TCRdb's D gene call, TRBD1, goes unchecked for lack of DNA. The germline V gene encodes CDR1 SGHRS and CDR2 YFSETQ. CDR3 length: 14 residues. CDR3 in amino acids: CDSSPDREDYEQYF.

The chain joins TRBV15 to TRBJ2-1. Germline lookup yields CDR1 LNHNV and CDR2 YYDKDF (reference sequence). The CDR3 covers 15 residues. Here the CDR3 reads CATSRGGRSYNEQFF.

The rearrangement uses TRBV28 and TRBJ1-5. Germline CDR1 reads MDHEN; CDR2 reads SYDVKM. This CDR3 is built from 16 residues. CDR3 amino acids: CASSFGEIGSNQPQHF.

The rearrangement joins TRBV30 to TRBJ2-7; TCRdb's D call of TRBD1 is untestable without DNA. CDR3 length equals 12 residues. Per the germline V gene, CDR1 is GTSNPN and CDR2 is SVGIG (reference sequence). This CDR3 is CAWSVGRGEQYF.

The rearrangement links TRBV5-1 to TRBJ2-7; TCRdb lists TRBD2, though no DNA is available to test this call. CDR3 length: 14 residues. CDR1 is SGHRS and CDR2 is YFSETQ in the germline V gene. The CDR3 sequence: CASSFLEGIHEQYF.

The V gene is TRBV20-1, the J gene TRBJ1-4. The CDR3 sequence is 14 residues long. From germline, CDR1 is DFQATT and CDR2 SNEGSKA (reference sequence). The CDR3: CSAGLEPTNEKLFF.

The gene calls are TRBV5-1 and TRBJ2-3. The V gene's germline CDR1 is SGHRS and CDR2 YFSETQ. The CDR3 is 12 amino acids. The CDR3 sequence: CASSLHGDTQYF.

CDR3 amino acids: CSARDVVRGPQDYNEQFF. The rearrangement uses TRBV20-1 and TRBJ2-1; the D gene TCRdb calls, TRBD2, cannot be checked with no DNA. The CDR3 is 18 residues long. The germline gives CDR1 DFQATT, CDR2 SNEGSKA (reference sequence).

This chain links TRBV19 with TRBJ1-1. Germline V gene sequence: CDR1 LNHDA, CDR2 SQIVND (reference sequence). The CDR3 has 17 residues. CDR3 amino acids: CASSPHRSSYMNTEAFF.

V usage is TRBV7-9 and J usage is TRBJ2-1. This CDR3 spans 15 amino acids. CDR1 and CDR2 (germline): SEHNR, FQNEAQ (reference sequence). The CDR3 region is CASSSERDSYNEQFF. The whole variable domain, remainder taken from reference TRBV7-9 and TRBJ2-1, is DTGVSQNPRHKITKRGQNVTFRCDPISEHNRLYWYRQTLGQGPEFLTYFQNEAQLEKSRLLSDRFSAERPKGSFSTLEIQRTEQGDSAMYLCASSSERDSYNEQFFGPGTRLTVL.

The chain carries TRBV4-3 and TRBJ2-5; the TCRdb D gene call, TRBD2, has no DNA to confirm it. The CDR3 extends over 16 amino acids. Germline CDR1 reads LGHNA; CDR2 reads YSLEER. The CDR3 spells CASSQAKWSGKETQYF.

V is TRBV27 and J is TRBJ2-2; TCRdb outputs TRBD2, but without DNA this stays unchecked. Germline V gives CDR1 MNHEY, CDR2 SMNVEV (reference sequence). The CDR3 totals 16 residues. CDR3 protein: CASAIFLAGAAGELFF.

This chain links TRBV2 with TRBJ2-1. Looked up from germline, CDR1 is SNHLY and CDR2 is FYNNEI. This CDR3 is built from 15 residues. CDR3 amino acids: CASSENRAPTNEQFF. Full variable domain (outside the CDR3, taken from reference TRBV2 and TRBJ2-1): EPEVTQTPSHQVTQMGQEVILRCVPISNHLYFYWYRQILGQKVEFLVSFYNNEISEKSEIFDDQFSVERPDGSNFTLKIRSTKLEDSAMYFCASSENRAPTNEQFFGPGTRLTVL.

The CDR3 sequence: CASSLVPGQGLTGELFF. V and J are TRBV7-8 and TRBJ2-2; TCRdb gives TRBD1 as the D gene, but with no DNA this cannot be confirmed. Germline lookup yields CDR1 SGHVS and CDR2 FQNEAQ. CDR3 length: 17 residues.

This chain connects TRBV5-1 to TRBJ2-3; absent DNA, TCRdb's TRBD2 call cannot be checked. The CDR3 contains 14 residues. Germline lookup yields CDR1 SGHRS and CDR2 YFSETQ. The CDR3 spells CASSRTSGGNTQYF.

The gene calls are TRBV20-1 and TRBJ2-7; TCRdb selects TRBD2, and the lack of DNA leaves this call unchecked. Germline-derived CDR1 and CDR2 are DFQATT and SNEGSKA (reference sequence). The CDR3 contains 15 residues. CDR3 residues: CSARDAQALSYEQYF.

The chain joins TRBV5-1 to TRBJ1-2; checking the TCRdb D call of TRBD1 is not possible without DNA. CDR1 SGHRS and CDR2 YFSETQ come from the germline V gene. There are 16 residues in the CDR3. The CDR3 spells CASSLNGNRMDYGYTF. The variable domain in full, with the rest retrieved from reference TRBV5-1 and TRBJ1-2, is KAGVTQTPRYLIKTRGQQVTLSCSPISGHRSVSWYQQTPGQGLQFLFEYFSETQRNKGNFPGRFSGRQFSNSRSEMNVSTLELGDSALYLCASSLNGNRMDYGYTFGSGTRLTVV.

The chain combines TRBV15 with TRBJ1-2; the D gene TCRdb calls, TRBD1, cannot be checked with no DNA. This CDR3 comprises 15 residues. Germline-derived CDR1 and CDR2 are LNHNV and YYDKDF (reference sequence). The CDR3 region is CATSIIAGTVYGYTF.

The chain couples TRBV28 to TRBJ2-7; TCRdb's D gene call, TRBD1, goes unchecked for lack of DNA. CDR1 and CDR2 (germline): MDHEN, SYDVKM. The CDR3 contains 13 residues. The CDR3 protein is CASRGDTPYEQYF.

This sequence joins TRBV18 and TRBJ2-7; the D gene TCRdb calls, TRBD2, cannot be checked with no DNA. This CDR3 is 16 amino acids long. Germline CDR1 is KGHSH and CDR2 is LQKENI. This CDR3 reads CASSPDTSGRVYEQYF.

The rearrangement links TRBV12-3 or TRBV12-4 to TRBJ2-7; TCRdb lists TRBD2, though no DNA is available to test this call. The CDR3 has 17 amino acids. CDR3: CASSLEGGGRGTYEQYF.

V usage is TRBV6-2 or TRBV6-3 and J usage is TRBJ2-7; the TCRdb D gene call, TRBD1, has no DNA to confirm it. Germline V gene sequence: CDR1 MNHEY, CDR2 SVGEGT. CDR3 length: 15 residues. The CDR3 here is CASMDTQGMSYEQYF.